Shown below are 18 T cell receptor beta chains from a single sample sequenced in a study of identical twins (dated by TCRdb to 2015 to 2016). The protocol used for the library was 5' RACE. Sequenced on an Illumina HiSeq 2000. Starting from the raw public reads, TCRdb applied fastp trimming at Q25, assembled clones with MiXCR and retained in-frame beta chains. All rows with the same CDR3 protein become a single entry with the most common DNA and genes. This sample comprises 1,800,000 or so distinct CDR3 sequences, around a third of them detected only once. Clones ranked in the top ten supply around 0.3% of the sample. Sequencing input: cord blood. The receptor source for this set is a newborn girl in good health.

This rearrangement joins TRBV2 to TRBJ1-1, with D possibly being TRBD1 (6 bases). Germline V lookup: CDR1 SNHLY, CDR2 FYNNEI. The CDR3 length is 14 residues. Between the trimmed V and J ends, which lost 10 bases and 4 bases, there was a span of 19 bases. The DNA of the CDR3 is TGTGCCAACACAACAGGGATAATGGGCACTGAAGCTTTCTTT. It specifies CANTTGIMGTEAFF.

With respect to this clonotype: With a much larger clone just one base away, this may be a read error. The chain has TRBV10-3 and TRBJ2-3; no firm D call. The CDR3 consists of 14 residues. Germline CDR1 is ENHRY and CDR2 is SYGVKD. CDR3 region: CAVSDRAAQDTQYF. In DNA form, the CDR3 reads TGTGCCGTCAGTGATCGGGCGGCTCAAGATACGCAGTATTTT.

The chain employs TRBV20-1 and TRBJ1-5; a weak D match, TRBD1 (5 bases). V lost 5 bases and J 1 base, leaving 12 bases between the germline ends. The CDR3 is 14 amino acids. Germline CDR1 DFQATT, CDR2 SNEGSKA (reference sequence). The CDR3 DNA is TGCAGTGCTCCCGAAGGGGCCAGCAATCAGCCCCAGCATTTT. Its protein product is CSAPEGASNQPQHF.

In this sample, this clonotype turned up a few times. The V and J genes are TRBV11-2 and TRBJ2-5, with D perhaps TRBD2 (5 bases). Germline V gene data show CDR1 as SGHAT and CDR2 as FQNNGV. CDR3 length: 15 amino acids. V gave up 1 base and J gave up 2 bases, with 11 bases separating them. CDR3 protein: CASSLVTSGQETQYF. CDR3 DNA: TGTGCCAGCAGCTTAGTCACGAGCGGACAAGAGACCCAGTACTTC.

This clonotype has a handful of counts. The J gene is TRBJ2-7, the V gene TRBV20-1, with D possibly TRBD2 on 6 matching bases. The CDR3 extends over 13 amino acids. Germline assignment: CDR1 DFQATT and CDR2 SNEGSKA (reference sequence). V dropped 4 bases and J dropped 3 bases, with 13 bases sitting between them. The DNA for the CDR3 is TGCAGTGCTACGGGTAGCGGACACTACGAGCAGTACTTC. It specifies CSATGSGHYEQYF.

This clonotype has a count of ten or more. The chain combines TRBV21-1 with TRBJ2-7; TRBD1 was called by the table and not checked on the DNA. TRBV21-1 is a documented pseudogene. The CDR3 spans 13 residues. The CDR3 DNA is TGTGCCAGCAGGATACAGGGTTCCCACGAGCAGTACTTC. This translates into CASRIQGSHEQYF.

The table lists this clonotype with many counts. The chain uses TRBV6-6 and TRBJ1-2; no definite D call. CDR1 is MNHNY and CDR2 is SVGAGI in the germline V gene (reference sequence). The CDR3 sequence is 14 residues long. V was cut by 2 bases and J by 0 bases, with 7 bases left in between. The CDR3 DNA reads TGTGCCAGCAGTTACGGCAGGTCTAACTATGGCTACACCTTC. It codes for CASSYGRSNYGYTF.

The J gene is TRBJ2-7, the V gene TRBV2; D could derive from TRBD1 or TRBD2 (5 bases each). The CDR3 runs 12 residues. Trimming shortened V by 7 bases and J by 1 base, and 8 bases separated the two germline ends. Germline V CDR1 and CDR2: SNHLY, FYNNEI. The CDR3 loop is CASTRESYEQYF. As DNA, the CDR3 is TGTGCCAGCACCAGGGAGTCCTACGAGCAGTACTTC.

The J gene is TRBJ1-6, the V gene TRBV19; 9 bases are shared with TRBD1. V trimming: 6 bases; J trimming: 0 bases; junction bases outside the gene matches: 9. The CDR3 is made up of 18 amino acids. CDR1 LNHDA and CDR2 SQIVND come from the germline V gene (reference sequence). CDR3 residues: CASRRTGAPSSYNSPLHF. DNA for the CDR3: TGTGCCAGTAGAAGGACAGGGGCCCCGAGCTCCTATAATTCACCCCTCCACTTT.

There are a few counts of this clonotype. The rearrangement links TRBV30 to TRBJ2-4, with 13 bases that match TRBD2. V lost 0 bases and J lost 0; bases outside the gene matches: 11. CDR1 is GTSNPN, CDR2 SVGIG, per germline (reference sequence). The CDR3 length is 20 residues. The CDR3 DNA sequence: TGTGCCTGGAGTGTACCCAGACTAGCGGGGGGCCTAATAGCCAAAAACATTCAGTACTTC. Translation gives CAWSVPRLAGGLIAKNIQYF.

Ten or more counts support this clonotype. CDR3 sequence reads: CASSELPGPSSYEQYF. The DNA for the CDR3 is TGTGCCAGCAGTGAGCTCCCGGGCCCTAGCTCCTACGAGCAGTACTTC. The chain has TRBV6-1 and TRBJ2-7; no reliable D call. CDR1 is MNHNS, CDR2 SASEGT, per germline. Between the trimmed V and J ends, which lost 3 bases and 0 bases, there was a span of 15 bases. The CDR3 runs 16 residues.

The chain has TRBV6-5 and TRBJ2-7; the D gene is possibly TRBD2 (6 bases). CDR1 MNHEY and CDR2 SVGAGI come from the germline V gene. The CDR3 contains 15 residues. The germline V and J ends were trimmed by 6 bases and 0 bases, with 15 bases remaining between them. The CDR3 DNA follows: TGTGCCAGCAGAACCCCTACGGGAGTCTCCTACGAGCAGTACTTC. This gives the protein CASRTPTGVSYEQYF.

This clonotype was found a few times. V is TRBV9 and J is TRBJ2-3, with 11 bases matching TRBD2. The length of the CDR3 is 12 residues. Looked up from germline, CDR1 is SGDLS and CDR2 is YYNGEE. The J segment lost 13 bases and the V segment lost 2 bases, leaving 3 bases of the junction unmatched. CDR3 DNA: TGTGCCAGCAGCGTTAGCGGGAGGGCCAAGTATTTT. It yields the protein CASSVSGRAKYF.

The rearrangement uses TRBV12-3 or TRBV12-4 and TRBJ1-2; D may be TRBD1 (5 bases). The CDR3 length is 12 residues. Between the trimmed V and J ends, which lost 4 bases and 13 bases, there was a span of 16 bases. The CDR3 sequence: CASSSDDGACTF. CDR3 in DNA: TGTGCCAGCAGTTCAGATGACGGGGCGTGCACCTTC.

The chain links TRBV15 to TRBJ1-5, with D unclear. V lost 6 bases and J lost 3, with 12 bases in between. The CDR3 contains 14 residues. Germline CDR1 LNHNV, CDR2 YYDKDF (reference sequence). The CDR3 bases are TGTGCCACCAGGAGGGAGGGATACAATCAGCCCCAGCATTTT. It yields the protein CATRREGYNQPQHF. The full variable domain, rest sourced from reference TRBV15 and TRBJ1-5, is DAMVIQNPRYQVTQFGKPVTLSCSQTLNHNVMYWYQQKSSQAPKLLFHYYDKDFNNEADTPDNFQSRRPNTSFCFLDIRSPGLGDTAMYLCATRREGYNQPQHFGDGTRLSIL.

A word on this clonotype: Sequence at one end of the junction differs from germline and may be a read error. The genes are TRBV6-1 and TRBJ2-7; 8 nucleotides agree with TRBD2. From germline, CDR1 is MNHNS and CDR2 SASEGT. This CDR3 is built from 14 residues. The CDR3 DNA reads as TGTGCCAGCAGGGAAGGGACTAGCTCCTACGAGCAGTACTTC. Translation: CASREGTSSYEQYF.

V is TRBV5-1 and J is TRBJ2-4; either TRBD1 or TRBD2 may fit D (5 bases each). Germline V gene lookup returns CDR1 SGHRS and CDR2 YFSETQ. V lost 4 bases to trimming and J lost 8 bases, with 13 bases between them. The CDR3 loop spans 13 amino acids. The CDR3 region is CASSRRVGDIQYF. The CDR3 region has the DNA TGCGCCAGCAGCCGAAGGGTGGGGGACATTCAGTACTTC.

This clonotype came up a few times. The genes are TRBV27 and TRBJ1-5; tentatively, D is TRBD1 (5 bases). Germline V gives CDR1 MNHEY, CDR2 SMNVEV (reference sequence). The CDR3 runs 15 residues. Trimming pared 5 bases from V and 6 bases from J, leaving 17 bases between. The CDR3 DNA follows: TGTGCCAGCAGTCCCCTCCTAGTTAGGGGTCAGCCCCAGCATTTT. Its translation: CASSPLLVRGQPQHF.